This T cell receptor beta chain was recovered during a study of T cells in Graves' hyperthyroidism and ophthalmopathy. There were TCR beta CDR3 regions amplified from RNA transcripts. First-round RT-PCR of the TCR CDR3 relied on the HTBI primer set. Each CDR3 protein gets one entry after TCRdb re-called the multiplex PCR reads with MiXCR. The sample lists hundreds of thousands of distinct CDR3 sequences; about 16% were seen once. Diagnosis rested on symptoms, serum thyroxine and TRAb, thyroid ultrasound, and orbital computed tomography. Germline V gene data show CDR1 as MGHDK and CDR2 as SYGVNS. This CDR3 region has 15 residues. The junction had 3 bases not matched to a gene; V was cut back by 1 base and J by 4 bases.

V usage is TRBV25-1 and J usage is TRBJ2-4; TRBD1 agrees at 8 bases. Sequencing was performed on blood. The sequence came from an older woman with Graves' ophthalmopathy. In nucleotides, the CDR3 is TGTGCCAGCAGTGAATTACGACAGGGGAAAAACATTCAGTACTTC. It is translated as CASSELRQGKNIQYF.